Shown below are 25 T cell receptor beta chains from a single sample sequenced in a study of neurological immune-mediated disorders. One entry per CDR3 protein, called by TCRdb with MiXCR from the 5' RACE reads. This sample has around 42,000 distinct CDR3 sequences; approximately 12% occur once, and the top ten carry 11%. Time point noted: longitudinal time-point 3. Material for sequencing was PBMCs. The source of these receptors is a man in his thirties or forties in good health.

This clonotype was recorded at least ten times. The CDR3 nucleotides read TGCAGTGCTCGTAGGCCGGGACTAGCGTTTTTGGATGAGCAGTTCTTC. Amino acids: CSARRPGLAFLDEQFF. The V and J genes are TRBV20-1 and TRBJ2-1; 10 nucleotides line up with TRBD2. V was clipped by 5 bases and J by 8 bases; unmatched bases: 15. Germline-derived CDR1 and CDR2 are DFQATT and SNEGSKA (reference sequence). The CDR3 is 16 amino acids.

This clonotype was found many times. The chain employs TRBV7-9 and TRBJ1-5; D unclear. There are 13 residues in the CDR3. Germline V CDR1 and CDR2: SEHNR, FQNEAQ (reference sequence). V dropped 3 bases and J dropped 6 bases, with 9 bases sitting between them. CDR3 coding DNA: TGTGCCAGCAGCTTGTCGGCATTTCAGCCCCAGCATTTT. This sequence encodes CASSLSAFQPQHF.

At least ten counts were recorded for this clonotype. The chain recombines TRBV4-1 with TRBJ1-5; D is ambiguous. The CDR3 extends over 16 amino acids. Between the trimmed V and J ends, which lost 0 bases and 7 bases, there was a span of 16 bases. Germline CDR1 reads MGHRA; CDR2 reads YSYEKL. The CDR3 region has the DNA TGCGCCAGCAGCCAAGAGGGCGGCGGGGAGTGGCAGCCCCAGCATTTT. The encoded protein is CASSQEGGGEWQPQHF.

This clonotype has a count of ten or more. V is TRBV12-3 or TRBV12-4 and J is TRBJ2-7; TRBD1 might be the D (5 bases). The CDR3 is 16 amino acids. The V and J ends lost 1 base and 0 bases respectively, with 13 bases between them. CDR3 protein: CASSLEVDTGSYEQYF. The CDR3 coding sequence is TGTGCCAGCAGTTTAGAGGTGGACACCGGCTCCTACGAGCAGTACTTC.

This clonotype was counted many times. The chain uses TRBV5-1 and TRBJ2-2, with 9 bases fitting TRBD2. Germline-derived CDR1 and CDR2 are SGHRS and YFSETQ. J lost 1 base, V lost 1 base, and 2 bases had no gene match. CDR3 length: 16 residues. The CDR3 nucleotides are TGCGCCAGCAGCTTGCGACTAGCGGAGAACACCGGGGAGCTGTTTTTT. This codes for CASSLRLAENTGELFF.

The rearrangement links TRBV5-1 to TRBJ2-3, with TRBD2 matching over 8 bases. V shed 0 bases, J shed 2 bases, and the junction held 2 bases outside the gene matches. CDR3 size: 15 residues. Per the germline V gene, CDR1 is SGHRS and CDR2 is YFSETQ. The CDR3 loop is CASSLVLADTDTQYF. The CDR3 nucleotides read TGCGCCAGCAGCTTGGTACTAGCGGACACAGATACGCAGTATTTT.

This clonotype has at least ten counts. The chain is built from TRBV6-5 and TRBJ2-1, with 10 bases that match TRBD2. From germline, CDR1 is MNHEY and CDR2 SVGAGI. Losses at the gene ends were 5 bases for V and 5 bases for J; bases not matched to a gene: 6. The CDR3 runs 15 residues. The CDR3 loop is CASSPGTSAHNEQFF. CDR3 bases: TGTGCCAGCAGTCCCGGGACTAGCGCCCACAATGAGCAGTTCTTC.

There are many counts of this clonotype. The V and J genes are TRBV20-1 and TRBJ2-7; 12 nucleotides match TRBD2. From germline, CDR1 is DFQATT and CDR2 SNEGSKA (reference sequence). This CDR3 contains 16 residues. After removal of 6 bases from V and 5 bases from J, the junction contained 14 bases not matched to a gene. This CDR3 is CSAPEASGRATHEQYF. As DNA, the CDR3 is TGCAGTGCCCCAGAGGCTAGCGGGAGGGCGACCCACGAGCAGTACTTC.

This clonotype was counted at least ten times. The gene calls are TRBV9 and TRBJ1-2; no clear D. CDR1 SGDLS and CDR2 YYNGEE come from the germline V gene. Trimming removed 0 bases at V and 7 bases at J, with 7 bases between. The CDR3 length is 12 residues. Here the CDR3 reads CASSVEFGGYTF. DNA of the CDR3: TGTGCCAGCAGCGTAGAATTCGGTGGCTACACCTTC.

In this sample, this clonotype turned up many times. The chain has TRBV29-1 and TRBJ1-2, with D possibly TRBD1 on 6 matching bases. The CDR3 length is 12 residues. Germline assignment: CDR1 SQVTM and CDR2 ANQGSEA. The V gene lost 6 bases and the J gene lost 8 bases, with 16 bases spanning the gap. CDR3 DNA: TGCAGCGTAGGGGGGGCTTCGGGGGGCTACACCTTC. Residues: CSVGGASGGYTF.

The chain couples TRBV25-1 to TRBJ2-1, with 7 bases matching TRBD2. The V gene's germline CDR1 is MGHDK and CDR2 SYGVNS. J lost 1 base, V lost 3 bases, and 6 bases had no gene match. The CDR3 covers 16 residues. This CDR3 is CASSDVGGGSYNEQFF. The CDR3 region has the DNA TGTGCCAGCAGTGATGTGGGGGGGGGGTCCTACAATGAGCAGTTCTTC.

The table lists this clonotype with many counts. This chain connects TRBV10-3 to TRBJ1-5, with D tentatively TRBD1 (5 bases). The CDR3 has 17 residues. Per germline, CDR1 ENHRY and CDR2 SYGVKD. V shed 0 bases and J shed 7 bases, with 19 bases lying between them. DNA for the CDR3: TGTGCCATCAGTGAGTCTTTTGGCGGGCAGGGTGGACAGCCCCAGCATTTT. It specifies CAISESFGGQGGQPQHF.

Ten or more counts support this clonotype. In nucleotides, the CDR3 is TGCAGTGCACTGACAGGGTTAGGTGTTTATAATTCACCCCTCCACTTT. As protein: CSALTGLGVYNSPLHF. This chain links TRBV20-1 with TRBJ1-6; TRBD1 matches 7 bases. The CDR3 covers 16 residues. The germline V gene has CDR1 DFQATT and CDR2 SNEGSKA (reference sequence). V trimming: 6 bases; J trimming: 4 bases; junction bases outside the gene matches: 12.

This clonotype has a count of ten or more. This chain links TRBV5-5 with TRBJ2-1, with 8 bases aligning to TRBD2. The V and J ends lost 4 bases and 0 bases, in that order; junction bases with no gene match: 6. The CDR3 runs to 16 residues. In germline, CDR1 is SGHKS, CDR2 YYEKEE (reference sequence). The CDR3 DNA is TGTGCCAGCAGCCGTTTAAGCGGGAGCTCCTACAATGAGCAGTTCTTC. Protein: CASSRLSGSSYNEQFF.

This clonotype was detected ten times or more. The chain links TRBV13 to TRBJ1-4; 7 bases match TRBD1. V lost 0 bases to trimming and J lost 4 bases; unmatched junction nucleotides: 11. Germline values: CDR1 PRHDT, CDR2 FYEKMQ (reference sequence). CDR3 length: 18 residues. The CDR3 sequence: CASSLGVRKGAGNEKLFF. The CDR3, as DNA: TGTGCCAGCAGCTTAGGAGTACGAAAGGGGGCGGGTAATGAAAAACTGTTTTTT.

This clonotype showed up many times. J is TRBJ2-1 and V is TRBV28, with 9 bases matching TRBD2. The V gene's germline CDR1 is MDHEN and CDR2 SYDVKM. Trimming cost V 1 base and J 7 bases; bases outside gene matches: 8. This CDR3 is built from 16 residues. CDR3 sequence (DNA): TGTGCCAGCAGTTTATTAACTAGCGGGCGAAAAAATGAGCAGTTCTTC. Amino acid sequence: CASSLLTSGRKNEQFF. Together with reference TRBV28 and TRBJ2-1, the CDR3 gives the full variable domain: DVKVTQSSRYLVKRTGEKVFLECVQDMDHENMFWYRQDPGLGLRLIYFSYDVKMKEKGDIPEGYSVSREKKERFSLILESASTNQTSMYLCASSLLTSGRKNEQFFGPGTRLTVL.

This clonotype has ten or more counts. The CDR3 region has the DNA TGCGCCAGCAGCGTAGGACAGGCCACCTCTGGGGCCAACGTCCTGACTTTC. Translating it yields CASSVGQATSGANVLTF. The chain carries TRBV5-1 and TRBJ2-6; TRBD1 matches at 7 bases. CDR3 size: 17 residues. Germline lookup yields CDR1 SGHRS and CDR2 YFSETQ. The ends lost 4 bases at V and 0 bases at J; junction bases unmatched: 7.

This clonotype was recorded many times. The V gene is TRBV7-9, the J gene TRBJ1-1; possible D gene TRBD1, 5 bases. Germline loops: CDR1 SEHNR, CDR2 FQNEAQ (reference sequence). V was shortened by 1 base and J by 1 base, with 13 bases between the two germline ends. This CDR3 spans 16 amino acids. CDR3 bases: TGTGCCAGCAGCTTAGGGTCGGGGGATCCGAACACTGAAGCTTTCTTT. Protein sequence: CASSLGSGDPNTEAFF.

This clonotype was seen ten or more times. V gene TRBV5-1 combines with J gene TRBJ2-3; D is perhaps TRBD1 (5 bases). This CDR3 is 15 amino acids long. In germline, CDR1 is SGHRS, CDR2 YFSETQ. The V end lost 4 bases, the J end lost 0 bases, and 12 bases lay between the germline ends. The CDR3 here is CASSTVAGSTDTQYF. CDR3 sequence (DNA): TGCGCCAGCAGCACGGTGGCAGGGAGCACAGATACGCAGTATTTT.

This clonotype was picked up many times. V gene TRBV29-1 combines with J gene TRBJ2-1, with 12 bases fitting TRBD1. Germline CDR1 SQVTM, CDR2 ANQGSEA. The trim removed 4 bases at V and 9 bases at J, leaving 4 bases unmatched. The length of the CDR3 is 13 residues. In DNA form, the CDR3 reads TGCAGCGTTGTGGGACAGGGGGCGGCTGAGCAGTTCTTC. Its protein is CSVVGQGAAEQFF.

In its sample, this clonotype was seen a few times. This CDR3 is CASSVASGSDEQYF. The CDR3 coding sequence is TGTGCCAGCAGCGTGGCTAGCGGGAGCGACGAGCAGTACTTC. This chain uses TRBV9 with TRBJ2-7, with 10 positions matching TRBD2. The V gene end was trimmed by 2 bases and the J gene end by 5 bases; junction bases not matched to a gene: 4. The V gene's germline CDR1 is SGDLS and CDR2 YYNGEE. The CDR3 consists of 14 residues.

As concerns this clonotype: One end of the junction does not line up with germline, which may come from a read error. The chain links TRBV28 to TRBJ2-5; D call uncertain. Germline values: CDR1 MDHEN, CDR2 SYDVKM. The CDR3 totals 15 residues. The CDR3 DNA reads as TGTGCCAGCAGTTTAGTCTCCGACCAGAAAGAGACCAAGTACTTC. As protein: CASSLVSDQKETKYF.

This clonotype has a count of ten or more. The chain employs TRBV5-1 and TRBJ2-2; the match to TRBD1 covers 7 bases. The germline CDR1 and CDR2 sequences are SGHRS and YFSETQ. This CDR3 comprises 14 residues. J gave up 5 bases and V 0 bases, and 1 base lay outside the gene matches. Written as DNA, the CDR3 is TGCGCCAGCAGCTTGGGGGGACAGACCGGGGAGCTGTTTTTT. It is translated as CASSLGGQTGELFF.

In its sample, this clonotype was seen many times. The chain combines TRBV4-1 with TRBJ1-2; 11 bases agree with TRBD1. After removal of 2 bases from V and 4 bases from J, the junction contained 9 bases not matched to a gene. Per the germline V gene, CDR1 is MGHRA and CDR2 is YSYEKL. CDR3 length equals 17 residues. In DNA form, the CDR3 reads TGCGCCAGCAGCCAAACCGGGACAGGGGGACTTACCTATGGCTACACCTTC. Translation gives CASSQTGTGGLTYGYTF.

The chain uses TRBV20-1 and TRBJ2-7; 7 bases are shared with TRBD1. Trimming removed 1 base from V and 3 bases from J; junction bases left unmatched: 6. The CDR3 is 14 residues long. Germline V gives CDR1 DFQATT, CDR2 SNEGSKA (reference sequence). The CDR3 coding sequence is TGCAGTGCTAGAGCCCCGACAGGGATCTACGAGCAGTACTTC. Its protein is CSARAPTGIYEQYF.